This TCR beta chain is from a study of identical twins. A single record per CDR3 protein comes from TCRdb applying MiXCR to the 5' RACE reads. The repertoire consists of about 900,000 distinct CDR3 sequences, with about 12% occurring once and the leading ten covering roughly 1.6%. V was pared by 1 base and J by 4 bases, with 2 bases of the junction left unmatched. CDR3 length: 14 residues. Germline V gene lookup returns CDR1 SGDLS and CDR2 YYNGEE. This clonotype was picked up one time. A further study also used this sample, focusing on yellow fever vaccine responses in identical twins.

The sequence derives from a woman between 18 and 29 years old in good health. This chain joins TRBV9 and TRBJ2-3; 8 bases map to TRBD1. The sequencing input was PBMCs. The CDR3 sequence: CASSVHRGADTQYF. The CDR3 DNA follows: TGTGCCAGCAGCGTACACAGGGGGGCAGATACGCAGTATTTT. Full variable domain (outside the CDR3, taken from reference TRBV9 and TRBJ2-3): DSGVTQTPKHLITATGQRVTLRCSPRSGDLSVYWYQQSLDQGLQFLIQYYNGEERAKGNILERFSAQQFPDLHSELNLSSLELGDSALYFCASSVHRGADTQYFGPGTRLTVL.